This is a list of T cell receptor beta chains from one sample in a study of PD-1 blockade in classical Hodgkin lymphoma. TCRdb keeps only in-frame clones here, not all; method: immunoSEQ multiplex PCR. The sample records 10,000 to 15,000 clones, 70% to 85% being singletons. The sequenced sample was CD8+ T cells from blood, obtained at baseline. The receptor set was obtained from a human donor with classical Hodgkin lymphoma. The CDR3 runs from the conserved cysteine through the conserved F or W. The order of the fields is clone size, V gene, J gene, D gene, CDR3 protein, CDR3 DNA. A D gene is named only where the DNA matches it firmly. Only part of the rows carry a size: once, few, many, or a class if the clone is expanded.

abundance: .; v_gene: TRBV19; j_gene: TRBJ1-1; d_gene: .; CDR3aa: CASTFGAGLNTEAFF; CDR3nt: TGTGCCAGTACCTTCGGGGCAGGACTGAACACTGAAGCTTTCTTT
abundance: .; v_gene: TRBV28; j_gene: TRBJ1-5; d_gene: TRBD1; CDR3aa: CASSSIQGPVSNQPQHF; CDR3nt: TGTGCCAGCAGTTCCATACAGGGGCCCGTGAGCAATCAGCCCCAGCATTTT
abundance: .; v_gene: TRBV4-1; j_gene: TRBJ2-3; d_gene: TRBD1; CDR3aa: CASSQSGTGSTDTQYF; CDR3nt: TGCGCCAGCAGCCAATCCGGGACAGGGAGCACAGATACGCAGTATTTT
abundance: .; v_gene: TRBV4-3; j_gene: TRBJ1-4; d_gene: TRBD1; CDR3aa: CASSQGTGYREKLFF; CDR3nt: TGCGCCAGCAGCCAAGGGACAGGGTATCGAGAAAAACTGTTTTTT
abundance: .; v_gene: TRBV27; j_gene: TRBJ1-3; d_gene: .; CDR3aa: CASSLSRGAGNTIYF; CDR3nt: TGTGCCAGCAGTTTATCTAGGGGTGCTGGAAACACCATATATTTT
abundance: few; v_gene: TRBV19; j_gene: TRBJ2-1; d_gene: TRBD1; CDR3aa: CASSIDVRQGYNEQFF; CDR3nt: TGTGCCAGTAGTATAGACGTGAGACAGGGCTACAATGAGCAGTTCTTC
abundance: .; v_gene: TRBV19; j_gene: TRBJ1-5; d_gene: .; CDR3aa: CASSIGTTSNQPQHF; CDR3nt: TGTGCCAGTAGTATAGGGACCACTAGCAATCAGCCCCAGCATTTT
abundance: .; v_gene: TRBV27; j_gene: TRBJ1-6; d_gene: TRBD1; CDR3aa: CASSDRGSSYNSPLHF; CDR3nt: TGTGCCAGCAGTGACAGGGGATCGTCCTATAATTCACCCCTCCACTTT
abundance: .; v_gene: TRBV9; j_gene: TRBJ2-1; d_gene: TRBD2; CDR3aa: CASSDATSGGYNEQFF; CDR3nt: TGTGCCAGCAGCGACGCCACTAGCGGGGGTTACAATGAGCAGTTCTTC
abundance: few; v_gene: TRBV7-5; j_gene: TRBJ1-5; d_gene: .; CDR3aa: CVRSFRDSRNNQPQHF; CDR3nt: TGTGTCAGAAGCTTCCGGGACAGCAGGAATAATCAGCCCCAGCATTTT
abundance: .; v_gene: TRBV21-1; j_gene: TRBJ2-7; d_gene: .; CDR3aa: CASSKLGDSLEISYEQYF; CDR3nt: TGTGCCAGCAGCAAACTGGGGGACAGCTTGGAGATCTCCTACGAGCAGTACTTC
abundance: once; v_gene: TRBV5-8; j_gene: TRBJ1-5; d_gene: .; CDR3aa: CASSPRTGNQPQHF; CDR3nt: TGTGCCAGCAGCCCCCGGACAGGCAATCAGCCCCAGCATTTT
abundance: once; v_gene: TRBV18; j_gene: TRBJ2-5; d_gene: .; CDR3aa: CASSPTGTEETQYF; CDR3nt: TGTGCCAGCTCACCAACCGGGACCGAAGAGACCCAGTACTTC
abundance: .; v_gene: TRBV27; j_gene: TRBJ2-6; d_gene: .; CDR3aa: CASSPRAGPSGANVLTF; CDR3nt: TGTGCCAGCAGTCCCAGGGCAGGGCCATCTGGGGCCAACGTCCTGACTTTC
abundance: .; v_gene: TRBV6-5; j_gene: TRBJ2-7; d_gene: TRBD1; CDR3aa: CASSYSTGGSYEQYF; CDR3nt: TGTGCCAGCAGTTACTCGACAGGGGGGTCCTACGAGCAGTACTTC